This is a list of T cell receptor beta chains from one sample in a study of T cell responses to AZD1222 COVID-19 vaccine. Some clones are missing from TCRdb's copy, which holds only in-frame ones; the method was immunoSEQ multiplex PCR. The data hold about 150,000 clones, with less than 95% observed a single time. The sample was peripheral blood, taken 28 days after the second dose of the MenACWY control vaccine. The source of these receptors is an adult who received the MenACWY meningococcal vaccine as a control. The CDR3 runs from the conserved cysteine through the conserved F or W. Fields, in order: D gene, J gene, clone size, V gene, CDR3 protein, CDR3 DNA. A D gene is named only where the DNA matches it firmly. Size values are once, few and many counts, or a class for expanded clones, and some rows have none.

d_gene: -; j_gene: TRBJ2-2; abundance: -; v_gene: TRBV2; CDR3aa: CASSGQVLSGELFF; CDR3nt: TGTGCCAGCAGTGGACAGGTGCTTTCCGGGGAGCTGTTTTTT
d_gene: -; j_gene: TRBJ1-3; abundance: few; v_gene: TRBV3-1/TRBV3-2; CDR3aa: CASSQGGVGAGNTIYF; CDR3nt: TGTGCCAGCAGCCAAGGCGGGGTTGGGGCTGGAAACACCATATATTTT
d_gene: -; j_gene: TRBJ2-1; abundance: -; v_gene: TRBV10-3; CDR3aa: CAISEDYYNEQFF; CDR3nt: TGTGCCATCAGTGAGGACTATTACAATGAGCAGTTCTTC
d_gene: -; j_gene: TRBJ2-5; abundance: -; v_gene: TRBV9; CDR3aa: CASSVSPAGQETQYF; CDR3nt: TGTGCCAGCAGCGTAAGCCCAGCTGGCCAAGAGACCCAGTACTTC
d_gene: TRBD2; j_gene: TRBJ2-4; abundance: -; v_gene: TRBV6-2/TRBV6-3; CDR3aa: CASSDSGMLGENIQYF; CDR3nt: TGTGCCAGCAGTGATAGCGGGATGTTGGGGGAAAACATTCAGTACTTC
d_gene: -; j_gene: TRBJ1-5; abundance: -; v_gene: TRBV7-4; CDR3aa: CASSATGRASDQPQHF; CDR3nt: TGTGCCAGCAGCGCGACCGGGAGAGCCAGCGATCAGCCCCAGCATTTT
d_gene: -; j_gene: TRBJ2-3; abundance: -; v_gene: TRBV19; CDR3aa: CATGRGVSTDTQYF; CDR3nt: TGTGCCACGGGCAGGGGAGTGAGCACAGATACGCAGTATTTT
d_gene: -; j_gene: TRBJ1-5; abundance: once; v_gene: TRBV7-2; CDR3aa: CASSASGQNSNQPQHF; CDR3nt: TGTGCCAGCAGCGCAAGCGGCCAGAATAGCAATCAGCCCCAGCATTTT
d_gene: -; j_gene: TRBJ2-2; abundance: -; v_gene: TRBV28; CDR3aa: CASSSSTGELFF; CDR3nt: TGTGCCAGCAGTTCAAGCACCGGGGAGCTGTTTTTT
d_gene: -; j_gene: TRBJ1-6; abundance: -; v_gene: TRBV19; CDR3aa: CASSKDRSSYNSPLHF; CDR3nt: TGTGCCAGTAGCAAGGACAGAAGCTCCTATAATTCACCCCTCCACTTT
d_gene: TRBD2; j_gene: TRBJ2-1; abundance: -; v_gene: TRBV3-1/TRBV3-2; CDR3aa: CASSLSTLAGDYNEQFF; CDR3nt: TGTGCCAGCAGCCTAAGCACACTAGCGGGAGACTACAATGAGCAGTTCTTC
d_gene: -; j_gene: TRBJ1-1; abundance: -; v_gene: TRBV27; CDR3aa: CASSKTGGAGTEAFF; CDR3nt: TGTGCCAGCAGTAAGACCGGGGGGGCCGGCACTGAAGCTTTCTTT
d_gene: -; j_gene: TRBJ1-6; abundance: -; v_gene: TRBV18; CDR3aa: CASSLYMGVGNSPLHF; CDR3nt: TGTGCCAGCTCACTCTACATGGGGGTCGGTAATTCACCCCTCCACTTT
d_gene: -; j_gene: TRBJ1-1; abundance: -; v_gene: TRBV7-2; CDR3aa: CASSFQGMNTEAFF; CDR3nt: TGTGCCAGCAGCTTCCAAGGAATGAACACTGAAGCTTTCTTT
d_gene: TRBD2; j_gene: TRBJ2-2; abundance: once; v_gene: TRBV19; CDR3aa: CASSVSGAGELFF; CDR3nt: TGTGCCAGTAGTGTTAGCGGGGCCGGGGAGCTGTTTTTT
d_gene: TRBD2; j_gene: TRBJ2-7; abundance: -; v_gene: TRBV7-9; CDR3aa: CASSLGTSGYSYEQYF; CDR3nt: TGTGCCAGCAGCTTAGGAACTAGCGGCTACTCCTACGAGCAGTACTTC
d_gene: TRBD1; j_gene: TRBJ1-6; abundance: -; v_gene: TRBV28; CDR3aa: CASRHDRGSSPLHF; CDR3nt: TGTGCCAGCAGACACGACAGGGGAAGCTCACCCCTCCACTTT
d_gene: -; j_gene: TRBJ2-1; abundance: -; v_gene: TRBV7-3; CDR3aa: CASSLTGSNNEQFF; CDR3nt: TGTGCCAGCAGCTTAACTGGCAGCAACAATGAGCAGTTCTTC